This is a list of T cell receptor beta chains from one sample in a study of cytomegalovirus exposure and HLA in healthy donors. TCRdb keeps only in-frame clones here, not all; method: immunoSEQ multiplex PCR. This sample has more than 110,000 clones, with 80% found just once. The source material was PBMCs. The receptors here all came from a man aged 50-59 years in good health and CMV-seronegative. CDR3s include the opening cysteine and the closing phenylalanine or tryptophan. Fields, in order: J gene, D gene, V gene, clone size, CDR3 DNA, CDR3 protein. A D gene is named only where the DNA matches it firmly. Where a row states a size, it is once, few, many or the class of an expanded clone; other rows omit it.

>TRBJ1-5|TRBD1|TRBV9|NA
TGTGCCAGCAGGCCACAGGGGTATGAGCCCCAGCATTTT
CASRPQGYEPQHF
>TRBJ1-1|TRBD1|TRBV2|NA
TGTGCCAGCAGTGAATCGGACAGGGCTAACACTGAAGCTTTCTTT
CASSESDRANTEAFF
>TRBJ1-2|TRBD1|TRBV19|NA
TGTGCCAGTTTCGGGACAGAAACTAACTATGGCTACACCTTC
CASFGTETNYGYTF
>TRBJ2-7|NA|TRBV2|NA
TGTGCCAGCAGTGCCTCGTACGAGCAGTACTTC
CASSASYEQYF
>TRBJ2-5|TRBD1|TRBV2|NA
TGTGCCAGCAGTTTCGGCAGGGGGCTGGAGACCCAGTACTTC
CASSFGRGLETQYF
>TRBJ1-4|NA|TRBV6-5|NA
TGTGCCAGCAGTTCCGGACGCAGGGGCAATGAAAAACTGTTTTTT
CASSSGRRGNEKLFF
>TRBJ1-2|NA|TRBV10-3|once
TGTGCCATCAGTGCGCCCCTGGAGTTTGGCTACACCTTC
CAISAPLEFGYTF
>TRBJ2-7|NA|TRBV28|NA
TGTGCCAGCAGTTTAACGGCCCCCGGGGATAACTACGAGCAGTACTTC
CASSLTAPGDNYEQYF
>TRBJ1-6|NA|TRBV30|NA
TGTGCCTGGAACGAACAGCTAAATTCACCCCTCCACTTT
CAWNEQLNSPLHF
>TRBJ1-2|NA|TRBV6-1|NA
TGTGCCAGCAGTGAAGCAACGACAGCCTATGGCTACACCTTC
CASSEATTAYGYTF
>TRBJ1-1|NA|TRBV19|NA
TGTGCCAGTACCCCTTTCTCGGCGGTGAACACTGAAGCTTTCTTT
CASTPFSAVNTEAFF